Following are 26 T cell receptor beta chains from one sample sequenced in a study of vaccination and CD4 T cells after COVID-19. The treatment: roughly ten-day PBMC culture with coronavirus spike peptide pools or control peptides (ViraFEST assay). The Oncomine TCR Beta short-read assay was what sequenced the DNA obtained from cultured CD4+ T cells. MiXCR, applied by TCRdb to the PCR reads, yields one record per CDR3 protein. The data contain approximately 17,000 distinct CDR3 sequences, 70% to 75% of them seen just once; the ten biggest clones take up about 16%. Their antigens remain unidentified. The sequenced sample consisted of CD4+ T cells from blood, cultured in vitro. Receptors originate from a human donor who had recovered from COVID-19.

The chain couples TRBV20-1 to TRBJ2-7; the D gene is possibly TRBD2 (6 bases). Germline V gene data show CDR1 as DFQATT and CDR2 as SNEGSKA (reference sequence). V was clipped by 5 bases and J by 6 bases, with 20 bases between them. This CDR3 spans 14 amino acids. In DNA, the CDR3 is TGCAGTGCTTCCCCTGGAGGGACCGGGGGCGAGCAGTACTTC. Its protein product is CSASPGGTGGEQYF.

The chain uses TRBV7-2 and TRBJ2-3; D possibly corresponds to TRBD2 (5 bases). The CDR3 totals 16 residues. Germline V CDR1 and CDR2: SGHTA, FQGNSA. Between the trimmed V and J ends, which lost 2 bases and 0 bases, there was a span of 12 bases. CDR3 amino acids: CASSLSGTLSTDTQYF. The CDR3 bases are TGTGCCAGCAGCTTAAGCGGCACCCTTAGCACAGATACGCAGTATTTT.

The chain has TRBV20-1 and TRBJ2-5; D not resolved. Germline lookup yields CDR1 DFQATT and CDR2 SNEGSKA (reference sequence). This CDR3 has 11 amino acids. The V end was cut by 4 bases, the J end by 1 base, with 4 bases between. The CDR3 sequence is CSATRQETQYF. CDR3 sequence (DNA): TGCAGTGCTACCCGCCAAGAGACCCAGTACTTC.

The J gene is TRBJ1-5, the V gene TRBV19; TRBD1 is a possible D gene (6 bases). V lost 7 bases and J 2 bases, leaving 18 bases between the germline ends. The germline V gene has CDR1 LNHDA and CDR2 SQIVND (reference sequence). CDR3 length: 16 residues. The CDR3 coding sequence is TGTGCCAGTACGGTTCAATCATCAGGGGGCAATCAGCCCCAGCATTTT. Its translation: CASTVQSSGGNQPQHF. The full variable domain, completed using reference TRBV19 and TRBJ1-5, is DGGITQSPKYLFRKEGQNVTLSCEQNLNHDAMYWYRQDPGQGLRLIYYSQIVNDFQKGDIAEGYSVSREKKESFPLTVTSAQKNPTAFYLCASTVQSSGGNQPQHFGDGTRLSIL.

The chain is built from TRBV20-1 and TRBJ2-7; 16 bases agree with TRBD2. Trimming at V came to 3 bases and at J to 3 bases, leaving 8 bases not matched to a gene. The CDR3 totals 17 residues. The germline CDR1 and CDR2 sequences are DFQATT and SNEGSKA (reference sequence). CDR3 sequence (DNA): TGCAGTGCTAGTTCTGGGACTAGCGGGGGGGCCCTCTACGAGCAGTACTTC. Its protein product is CSASSGTSGGALYEQYF.

This clonotype appeared a few times. The rearrangement uses TRBV7-9 and TRBJ1-6; D gene uncertain. Trimming removed 8 bases at V and 8 bases at J, with 4 bases between. Germline V CDR1 and CDR2: SEHNR, FQNEAQ (reference sequence). There are 10 residues in the CDR3. The CDR3 here is CASGDSPLHF. CDR3 nucleotides: TGTGCCAGCGGGGATTCACCCCTCCACTTT.

V and J are TRBV19 and TRBJ1-1, with a possible D match to TRBD1 (6 bases). This CDR3 contains 14 residues. The V gene's germline CDR1 is LNHDA and CDR2 SQIVND (reference sequence). V was trimmed by 4 bases and J by 5 bases, leaving 14 bases between them. CDR3 DNA sequence: TGTGCCAGTAGTACAAGGGGGAGCAATACTGAAGCTTTCTTT. It yields the protein CASSTRGSNTEAFF.

The chain employs TRBV20-1 and TRBJ2-3; 10 bases are shared with TRBD2. The CDR3 contains 15 residues. The germline CDR1 and CDR2 sequences are DFQATT and SNEGSKA (reference sequence). Trimming at V came to 1 base and at J to 5 bases, leaving 6 bases not matched to a gene. The CDR3 region is CSARGLAGVVDTQYF. CDR3 coding DNA: TGCAGTGCTAGAGGGCTAGCGGGAGTAGTAGATACGCAGTATTTT.

This chain links TRBV7-2 with TRBJ1-1; no clear D. Germline CDR1 SGHTA, CDR2 FQGNSA. The CDR3 loop spans 15 amino acids. Trimming cost V 3 bases and J 5 bases, with 16 bases left between them. As DNA, the CDR3 is TGTGCCAGCAGCTTTTCCACCCACCCGGGGACTGAAGCTTTCTTT. Its translation is CASSFSTHPGTEAFF.

This clonotype was seen only once. The chain has TRBV10-3 and TRBJ2-5, with 9 nucleotides matching TRBD2. Unmatched junction bases numbered 3, after V lost 3 bases and J lost 1 base. The CDR3 is made up of 15 amino acids. Germline lookup yields CDR1 ENHRY and CDR2 SYGVKD. DNA of the CDR3: TGTGCCATCAGTGAATCGACTAGCGGCCAAGAGACCCAGTACTTC. Its translation: CAISESTSGQETQYF.

This chain joins TRBV30 and TRBJ2-7; 11 bases agree with TRBD2. With 7 bases clipped from V and 6 bases from J, the junction kept 11 bases outside the gene matches. CDR3 length equals 14 residues. The germline V gene has CDR1 GTSNPN and CDR2 SVGIG (reference sequence). The CDR3 nucleotides read TGTGCCTCCTCCTCGACTAGCGGGGCACCCGAGCAGTACTTC. Translation gives CASSSTSGAPEQYF.

The J gene is TRBJ2-3, the V gene TRBV28; 7 bases match TRBD2. V was clipped by 1 base and J by 2 bases; unmatched bases: 6. Germline CDR1 reads MDHEN; CDR2 reads SYDVKM. The CDR3 length is 16 residues. The CDR3 nucleotides are TGTGCCAGCAGTTTATCTAGCGGAGATATCACAGATACGCAGTATTTT. Residues: CASSLSSGDITDTQYF.

The chain recombines TRBV28 with TRBJ1-5; D may be TRBD1 (6 bases). Germline CDR1 and CDR2: MDHEN and SYDVKM. V lost 3 bases to trimming and J lost 0 bases, with 12 bases between them. The CDR3 consists of 16 residues. The CDR3 sequence: CASSFRQGISNQPQHF. DNA for the CDR3: TGTGCCAGCAGTTTCCGGCAGGGGATTAGCAATCAGCCCCAGCATTTT.

The rearrangement links TRBV20-1 to TRBJ1-5, with a weak D call TRBD1 (5 bases). Germline V CDR1 and CDR2: DFQATT, SNEGSKA (reference sequence). CDR3 length: 14 residues. The V and J ends lost 5 bases and 5 bases respectively, with 16 bases between them. The CDR3 loop is CSAQRDAWYQPQHF. Written as DNA, the CDR3 is TGCAGTGCTCAGCGGGACGCTTGGTATCAGCCCCAGCATTTT.

J is TRBJ2-1 and V is TRBV7-3, with TRBD2 identical over 11 bases. Losses at the gene ends were 6 bases for V and 6 bases for J; bases not matched to a gene: 7. The CDR3 is 15 residues long. CDR1 is SGHTA, CDR2 FQGTGA, per germline. The CDR3, as DNA: TGTGCCAGCAGGGGAACTAGCGGGAGTCGCAATGAGCAGTTCTTC. Its translation is CASRGTSGSRNEQFF.

This chain links TRBV6-5 with TRBJ2-2; TRBD1 is a possible D gene (6 bases). Deletions cut 2 bases from V and 4 bases from J, with 14 bases between. The CDR3 extends over 16 amino acids. The germline CDR1 and CDR2 sequences are MNHEY and SVGAGI. Here the CDR3 reads CASSYGWGRSTGELFF. The DNA for the CDR3 is TGTGCCAGCAGTTACGGGTGGGGGCGGAGCACCGGGGAGCTGTTTTTT.

V usage is TRBV20-1 and J usage is TRBJ2-1; 14 nucleotides match TRBD2. CDR3 size: 19 residues. Germline V lookup: CDR1 DFQATT, CDR2 SNEGSKA (reference sequence). V was pared by 0 bases and J by 0 bases, with 7 bases of the junction left unmatched. CDR3 residues: CSARDGSGLAGASYNEQFF. DNA of the CDR3: TGCAGTGCTAGAGATGGGTCGGGACTAGCGGGGGCCTCCTACAATGAGCAGTTCTTC.

The V and J genes are TRBV7-2 and TRBJ1-2; no reliable D call. Germline loops: CDR1 SGHTA, CDR2 FQGNSA. The CDR3 runs 13 residues. Trimming removed 7 bases from V and 2 bases from J, with 11 bases in between. The CDR3: CASNMDGNYGYTF. The CDR3 region has the DNA TGTGCCAGCAACATGGACGGAAACTATGGCTACACCTTC.

This clonotype was seen only a few times. V gene TRBV20-1 combines with J gene TRBJ1-5; 7 positions match TRBD1. Trimming cost V 5 bases and J 0 bases; bases outside gene matches: 13. The CDR3 totals 17 residues. Germline values: CDR1 DFQATT, CDR2 SNEGSKA (reference sequence). CDR3 in amino acids: CSAPKGDSRYSNQPQHF. Here the CDR3 DNA reads TGCAGTGCTCCAAAGGGGGACAGCCGATATAGCAATCAGCCCCAGCATTTT.

V gene TRBV12-3 or TRBV12-4 combines with J gene TRBJ1-2; the D is unclear. V was clipped by 6 bases and J by 5 bases, with 25 bases between them. The CDR3 consists of 17 residues. Here the CDR3 DNA reads TGTGCCAGCAGCCCCAAGCGAGTGGAGGTATCAGATTATGGCTACACCTTC. Protein sequence: CASSPKRVEVSDYGYTF.

V usage is TRBV7-9 and J usage is TRBJ2-7, with TRBD1 matching 9 bases. Germline assignment: CDR1 SEHNR and CDR2 FQNEAQ (reference sequence). CDR3 length: 14 amino acids. Trimming at V came to 5 bases and at J to 6 bases, leaving 8 bases not matched to a gene. CDR3 loop: CASSRTGERREQYF. DNA of the CDR3: TGTGCCAGCAGCCGGACAGGGGAAAGGCGCGAGCAGTACTTC.

This clonotype was picked up one time. The CDR3 DNA sequence: TGTGCCATCAGTGAACGGGGGGCGATCAACACTGAAGCTTTCTTT. It is translated as CAISERGAINTEAFF. The rearrangement links TRBV10-3 to TRBJ1-1, with D possibly matching TRBD1 (6 bases). The V gene's germline CDR1 is ENHRY and CDR2 SYGVKD. The CDR3 sequence is 15 residues long. V was shortened by 3 bases and J by 2 bases, with 13 bases between the two germline ends.

V gene TRBV19 combines with J gene TRBJ2-1; 8 bases match TRBD1. The CDR3 has 13 amino acids. Trimming removed 7 bases from V and 8 bases from J; junction bases left unmatched: 7. Germline CDR1 reads LNHDA; CDR2 reads SQIVND (reference sequence). CDR3 region: CASTRTGSDEQFF. For the CDR3, the DNA is TGTGCCAGTACTAGGACAGGGAGTGATGAGCAGTTCTTC. The variable domain in full, completed from reference TRBV19 and TRBJ2-1, reads DGGITQSPKYLFRKEGQNVTLSCEQNLNHDAMYWYRQDPGQGLRLIYYSQIVNDFQKGDIAEGYSVSREKKESFPLTVTSAQKNPTAFYLCASTRTGSDEQFFGPGTRLTVL.

The rearrangement uses TRBV28 and TRBJ2-1; TRBD1 matches 10 bases. The V segment lost 5 bases and the J segment 10 bases; nucleotides outside the gene matches: 11. The CDR3 has 15 residues. Germline V lookup: CDR1 MDHEN, CDR2 SYDVKM. The CDR3 DNA follows: TGTGCCAGCAGTGCCCCGACAGGGGGCTTTTACGAGCAGTTCTTC. As protein: CASSAPTGGFYEQFF.

The chain uses TRBV29-1 and TRBJ2-2; D call uncertain. CDR1 is SQVTM, CDR2 ANQGSEA, per germline. Trimming left V 2 bases short and J 7 bases short, with 8 bases between. The CDR3 spans 12 residues. The CDR3 region is CSVEMPGGELFF. DNA for the CDR3: TGCAGCGTTGAAATGCCCGGCGGGGAGCTGTTTTTT.

This clonotype appeared a few times. The V call is TRBV25-1, the J call TRBJ1-6, with 7 bases matching TRBD1. The CDR3 extends over 14 amino acids. V shed 3 bases and J 10 bases; nucleotides not matched to a gene: 6. From germline, CDR1 is MGHDK and CDR2 SYGVNS. The CDR3 DNA follows: TGTGCCAGCAGTGATGTAGGGGGCGAGTCACCCCTCCACTTT. This gives the protein CASSDVGGESPLHF.